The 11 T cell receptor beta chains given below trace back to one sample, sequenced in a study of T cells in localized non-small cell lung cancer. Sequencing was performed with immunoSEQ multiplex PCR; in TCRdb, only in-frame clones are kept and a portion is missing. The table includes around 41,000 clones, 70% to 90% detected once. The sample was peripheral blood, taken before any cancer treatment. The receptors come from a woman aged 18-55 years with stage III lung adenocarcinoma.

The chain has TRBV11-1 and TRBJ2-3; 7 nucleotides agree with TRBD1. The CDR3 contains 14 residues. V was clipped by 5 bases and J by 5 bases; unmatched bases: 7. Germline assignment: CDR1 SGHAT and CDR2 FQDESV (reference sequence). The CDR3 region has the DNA TGTGCCAGCAGCCACAGGGGAGAGAGAGATACGCAGTATTTT. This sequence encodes CASSHRGERDTQYF.

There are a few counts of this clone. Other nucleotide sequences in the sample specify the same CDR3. The CDR3 nucleotides are TGTGCCAGCAGCCTCAAACAGGCCTACGAGCAGTACTTC. It codes for CASSLKQAYEQYF. The chain joins TRBV7-9 to TRBJ2-7; a weak D match, TRBD1 (5 bases). The CDR3 loop spans 13 amino acids. Trimming stripped 5 bases from V and 2 bases from J, with 10 bases between. Per the germline V gene, CDR1 is SEHNR and CDR2 is FQNEAQ (reference sequence).

The CDR3 reads CASSLDGTGGVEYEKLFF. The CDR3 DNA reads as TGTGCCAGCAGCTTGGACGGGACAGGGGGCGTTGAGTATGAAAAACTGTTTTTT. This sequence joins TRBV5-4 and TRBJ1-4; 12 bases are shared with TRBD1. Germline V CDR1 and CDR2: SGHNT, YYREEE (reference sequence). The V segment lost 0 bases and the J segment 6 bases; nucleotides outside the gene matches: 9. This CDR3 has 18 amino acids.

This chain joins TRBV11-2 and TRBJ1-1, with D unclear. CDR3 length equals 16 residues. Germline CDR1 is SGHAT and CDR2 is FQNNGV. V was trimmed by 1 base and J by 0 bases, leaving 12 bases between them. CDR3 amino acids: CASSLVVDAMNTEAFF. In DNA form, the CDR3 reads TGTGCCAGCAGCTTAGTGGTAGACGCAATGAACACTGAAGCTTTCTTT. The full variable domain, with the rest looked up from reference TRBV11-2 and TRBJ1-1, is EAGVAQSPRYKIIEKRQSVAFWCNPISGHATLYWYQQILGQGPKLLIQFQNNGVVDDSQLPKDRFSAERLKGVDSTLKIQPAKLEDSAVYLCASSLVVDAMNTEAFFGQGTRLTVV.

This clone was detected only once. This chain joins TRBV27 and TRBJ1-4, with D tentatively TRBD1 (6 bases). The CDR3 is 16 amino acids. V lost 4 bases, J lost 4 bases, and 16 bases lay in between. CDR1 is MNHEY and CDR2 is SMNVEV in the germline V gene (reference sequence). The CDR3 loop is CASSSGQTGGNEKLFF. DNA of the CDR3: TGTGCCAGCAGTTCAGGGCAGACAGGAGGTAATGAAAAACTGTTTTTT. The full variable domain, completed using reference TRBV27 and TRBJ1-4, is EAQVTQNPRYLITVTGKKLTVTCSQNMNHEYMSWYRQDPGLGLRQIYYSMNVEVTDKGDVPEGYKVSRKEKRNFPLILESPSPNQTSLYFCASSSGQTGGNEKLFFGSGTQLSVL.

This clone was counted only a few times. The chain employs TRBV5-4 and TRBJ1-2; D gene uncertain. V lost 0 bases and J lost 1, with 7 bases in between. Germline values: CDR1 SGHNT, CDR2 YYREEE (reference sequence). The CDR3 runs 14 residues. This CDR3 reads CASSLDRRNYGYTF. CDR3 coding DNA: TGTGCCAGCAGCTTGGACAGACGTAACTATGGCTACACCTTC.

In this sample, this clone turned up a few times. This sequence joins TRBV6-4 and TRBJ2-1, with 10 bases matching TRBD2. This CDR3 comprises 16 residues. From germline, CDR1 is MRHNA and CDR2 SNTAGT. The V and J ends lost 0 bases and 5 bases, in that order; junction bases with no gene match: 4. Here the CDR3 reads CASSDSFSGGHNEQFF. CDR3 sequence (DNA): TGTGCCAGCAGTGACTCGTTTAGCGGGGGGCACAATGAGCAGTTCTTC.

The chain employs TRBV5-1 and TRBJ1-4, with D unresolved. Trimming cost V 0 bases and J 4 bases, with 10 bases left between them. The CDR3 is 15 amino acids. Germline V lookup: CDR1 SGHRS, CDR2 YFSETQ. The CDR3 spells CASSLEATRNEKLFF. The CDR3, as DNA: TGCGCCAGCAGCTTGGAGGCCACCCGTAATGAAAAACTGTTTTTT. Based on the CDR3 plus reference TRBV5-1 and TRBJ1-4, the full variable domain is KAGVTQTPRYLIKTRGQQVTLSCSPISGHRSVSWYQQTPGQGLQFLFEYFSETQRNKGNFPGRFSGRQFSNSRSEMNVSTLELGDSALYLCASSLEATRNEKLFFGSGTQLSVL.

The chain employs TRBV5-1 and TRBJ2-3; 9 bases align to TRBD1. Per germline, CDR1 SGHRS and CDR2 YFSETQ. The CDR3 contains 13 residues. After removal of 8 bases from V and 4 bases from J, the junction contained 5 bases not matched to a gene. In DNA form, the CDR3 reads TGCGCCAGTTATCGACAGGGGGCAGATACGCAGTATTTT. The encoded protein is CASYRQGADTQYF.

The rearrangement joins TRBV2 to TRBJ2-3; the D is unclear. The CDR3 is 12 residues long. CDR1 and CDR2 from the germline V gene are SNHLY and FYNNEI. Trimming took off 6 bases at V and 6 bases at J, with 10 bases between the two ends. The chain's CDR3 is CASRVQSDTQYF. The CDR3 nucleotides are TGTGCCAGCAGGGTACAGTCCGATACGCAGTATTTT.

The chain's CDR3 is CASSPGTARPGGYTF. Here the CDR3 DNA reads TGTGCCAGCAGTCCCGGGACGGCCCGGCCCGGTGGCTACACCTTC. V usage is TRBV6-5 and J usage is TRBJ1-2; tentatively, D is TRBD1 (5 bases). With 5 bases removed from V and 7 bases from J, the gap between germline ends came to 20 bases. The V gene's germline CDR1 is MNHEY and CDR2 SVGAGI. The CDR3 sequence is 15 residues long.